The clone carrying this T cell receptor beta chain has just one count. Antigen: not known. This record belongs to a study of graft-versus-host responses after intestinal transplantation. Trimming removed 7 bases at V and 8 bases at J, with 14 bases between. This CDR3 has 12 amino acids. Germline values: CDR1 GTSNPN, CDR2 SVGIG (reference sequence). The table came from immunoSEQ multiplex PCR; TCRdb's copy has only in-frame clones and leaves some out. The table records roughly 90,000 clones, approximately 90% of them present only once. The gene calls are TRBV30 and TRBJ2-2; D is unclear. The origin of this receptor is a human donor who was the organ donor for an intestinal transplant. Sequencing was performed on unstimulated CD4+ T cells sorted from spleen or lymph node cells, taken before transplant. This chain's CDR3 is CASQAQVGELFF. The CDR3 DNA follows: TGTGCCTCCCAGGCGCAGGTAGGGGAGCTGTTTTTT.